A selection of T cell receptor beta chains follows, all from one sample in a study of cytomegalovirus exposure and HLA in healthy donors. The protocol was immunoSEQ multiplex PCR, while the TCRdb copy is restricted to in-frame clones and leaves out a portion. This table has more than 140,000 clones, roughly nine tenths appearing once. The sample consisted of PBMCs. These receptors all come from a woman under 30 in good health and CMV-seropositive. Both conserved end residues are part of each CDR3. The D gene is left open where the match is weak. Rows may omit the clone size; those that give it use once, few, many or a size class.

v_gene,d_gene,abundance,j_gene,CDR3aa,CDR3nt
TRBV9,NA,NA,TRBJ2-5,CASSVDREETQYF,TGTGCCAGCAGCGTAGACAGGGAAGAGACCCAGTACTTC
TRBV28,TRBD2,once,TRBJ2-7,CASSLAPAGGRAHEQYF,TGTGCCAGCAGTTTAGCCCCCGCTGGCGGGAGGGCTCATGAGCAGTACTTC
TRBV18,NA,NA,TRBJ1-2,CASSPAGHGYTF,TGTGCCAGCTCACCAGCAGGCCATGGCTACACCTTC
TRBV5-4,TRBD2,NA,TRBJ2-3,CASSFRTSHSDTQYF,TGTGCCAGCAGCTTCAGGACTAGCCATTCGGATACGCAGTATTTT
TRBV5-6,NA,NA,TRBJ2-2,CASSYLNTGELFF,TGTGCCAGCAGCTATCTAAACACCGGGGAGCTGTTTTTT
TRBV2,NA,NA,TRBJ2-5,CASRWTEQETQYF,TGTGCCAGCAGGTGGACAGAGCAAGAGACCCAGTACTTC
TRBV6-5,TRBD1,NA,TRBJ1-3,CASSRDRDSGNTIYF,TGTGCCAGCAGCCGGGACAGAGACTCTGGAAACACCATATATTTT
TRBV29-1,TRBD1,NA,TRBJ2-7,CSAGRGSSYEQYF,TGCAGCGCCGGCAGGGGGTCTTCCTACGAGCAGTACTTC
TRBV7-8,TRBD2,NA,TRBJ2-3,CASRLTSGLADTQYF,TGTGCCAGCAGACTTACTAGCGGCCTTGCGGATACGCAGTATTTT
TRBV18,TRBD2,NA,TRBJ2-4,CASSPTSGAKNIQYF,TGTGCCAGCTCACCTACTAGCGGAGCCAAAAACATTCAGTACTTC
TRBV28,TRBD1,once,TRBJ1-2,CASTLWGTGGNTF,TGTGCCAGCACCCTATGGGGGACAGGGGGTAACACCTTC
TRBV7-7,NA,NA,TRBJ2-2,CASSSLTGMAGELFF,TGTGCTAGCAGCTCGCTTACAGGGATGGCCGGGGAGCTGTTTTTT
TRBV6-4,TRBD2,once,TRBJ2-1,CASSGDYMSEQFF,TGTGCCAGCAGTGGGGACTACATGAGCGAGCAGTTCTTC
TRBV5-1,NA,NA,TRBJ1-5,CASSLVGDSNQPQHF,TGCGCCAGCAGCTTAGTAGGGGATAGCAATCAGCCCCAGCATTTT
TRBV27,TRBD2,NA,TRBJ2-1,CASSLLAGGPVEQFF,TGTGCCAGCAGTTTACTCGCGGGAGGGCCAGTTGAGCAGTTCTTC
TRBV10-3,NA,NA,TRBJ2-6,CAISEDTPGANVLTF,TGTGCCATCAGTGAAGACACCCCTGGGGCCAACGTCCTGACTTTC
TRBV27,TRBD2,NA,TRBJ2-5,CASAGREWEETQYF,TGTGCCTCCGCAGGGAGGGAGTGGGAAGAGACCCAGTACTTC
TRBV6-5,TRBD2,NA,TRBJ2-1,CASSLVAGSYNEQFF,TGTGCCAGCAGTTTGGTAGCGGGCTCCTACAATGAGCAGTTCTTC
TRBV5-4,NA,NA,TRBJ2-7,CASTRQALDEQYF,TGTGCCAGCACACGGCAGGCTTTGGACGAGCAGTACTTC
TRBV14,NA,NA,TRBJ2-1,CASRLSGSYNEQFF,TGTGCCAGCCGTTTGTCGGGCTCCTACAATGAGCAGTTCTTC
TRBV27,TRBD2,NA,TRBJ2-2,CASSLLAGDTGELFF,TGTGCCAGCAGCTTACTAGCGGGAGACACCGGGGAGCTGTTTTTT
TRBV5-6,NA,NA,TRBJ1-1,CASSLRVGGTEAFF,TGTGCCAGCAGCTTGAGGGTAGGGGGCACTGAAGCTTTCTTT
TRBV11-2,NA,NA,TRBJ1-5,CASSLTGIYQPQHF,TGTGCCAGCAGCTTAACAGGGATTTATCAGCCCCAGCATTTT
TRBV18,NA,NA,TRBJ2-7,CASSPTQGSYEQYF,TGTGCCAGCTCACCAACACAGGGTTCCTACGAGCAGTACTTC
TRBV6-5,TRBD1,NA,TRBJ1-3,CASTEDRGRNTIYF,TGTGCCAGCACCGAGGACAGGGGGCGAAACACCATATATTTT
TRBV2,TRBD2,NA,TRBJ2-7,CASAEARQFSGGSYEQYF,TGTGCCAGCGCCGAAGCCCGTCAGTTTAGCGGGGGCTCCTACGAGCAGTACTTC
TRBV6-1,TRBD2,few,TRBJ2-7,CASSEATSGSYEQYF,TGTGCCAGCAGTGAAGCGACTAGCGGGAGCTACGAGCAGTACTTC
TRBV10-1,TRBD2,NA,TRBJ2-7,CASSESTSGKYEQYF,TGCGCCAGCAGTGAGTCTACTAGCGGGAAATACGAGCAGTACTTC
TRBV5-1,NA,many,TRBJ2-1,CASREDSHPEQFF,TGCGCCAGCAGGGAGGACTCACACCCTGAGCAGTTCTTC
TRBV27,NA,NA,TRBJ1-5,CASSLVSAGGRPQHF,TGTGCCAGCAGTTTAGTTTCAGCCGGAGGTCGGCCCCAGCATTTT
TRBV11-2,NA,NA,TRBJ1-1,CASSGRDLWGTEAFF,TGTGCCAGCAGCGGGAGGGACCTCTGGGGCACTGAAGCTTTCTTT
TRBV28,TRBD1,once,TRBJ2-7,CASRTLDRAFYEQYF,TGTGCCAGCCGAACCCTGGACAGGGCCTTCTACGAGCAGTACTTC
TRBV10-3,NA,NA,TRBJ1-1,CAISDPGQNTEAFF,TGTGCCATCAGTGACCCGGGACAGAACACTGAAGCTTTCTTT
TRBV27,TRBD1,NA,TRBJ2-7,CASSPQPKTGTGLTEQYF,TGTGCCAGCAGCCCTCAGCCCAAAACCGGGACAGGGTTGACCGAGCAGTACTTC
TRBV21-1,NA,NA,TRBJ2-1,CASSKFSYNEQFF,TGTGCCAGCAGCAAATTTAGCTACAATGAGCAGTTCTTC
TRBV18,NA,NA,TRBJ2-5,CASSGEETQYF,TGTGCCAGCTCCGGGGAAGAGACCCAGTACTTC
TRBV6-1,TRBD1,NA,TRBJ1-2,CASSESPGTEIYGYTF,TGTGCCAGCAGTGAAAGCCCCGGGACAGAAATCTATGGCTACACCTTC
TRBV9,NA,NA,TRBJ2-5,CASSVALAGQETQYF,TGTGCCAGCAGCGTAGCCTTGGCGGGACAAGAGACCCAGTACTTC
TRBV15,TRBD2,NA,TRBJ2-1,CATSRAAGREAYNEQFF,TGTGCCACCAGCAGAGCGGCGGGTCGGGAGGCATACAATGAGCAGTTCTTC
TRBV19,NA,NA,TRBJ1-5,CASSKYREGSQPQHF,TGTGCCAGTAGTAAATACAGGGAAGGGAGTCAGCCCCAGCATTTT
TRBV10-3,TRBD2,NA,TRBJ2-7,CAIREGTSGTYEQYF,TGTGCCATCAGGGAAGGGACTAGCGGCACCTACGAGCAGTACTTC
TRBV30,TRBD1,NA,TRBJ2-3,CAWSLGTGGADTQYF,TGTGCCTGGAGTCTTGGGACAGGTGGGGCAGATACGCAGTATTTT
TRBV7-9,TRBD1,NA,TRBJ1-4,CASNPAWSRGSEKLFF,TGTGCCAGCAATCCGGCTTGGTCCAGGGGGAGTGAAAAACTGTTTTTT
TRBV11-1,NA,NA,TRBJ2-5,CASSGRGGETQYF,TGTGCCAGCAGCGGTAGGGGAGGAGAGACCCAGTACTTC
TRBV2,NA,NA,TRBJ2-5,CASKKGSVQETQYF,TGTGCCAGCAAGAAGGGTAGCGTGCAAGAGACCCAGTACTTC